Listed here are 13 T cell receptor beta chains from one sample, sequenced in a study of T cells after yellow fever vaccination (dated by TCRdb to the late 2010s). Libraries were prepared through 5' RACE. For sequencing, an Illumina NovaSeq 6000 was employed. TCRdb's own reprocessing of the public reads used fastp at Q25 and MiXCR and kept productive beta chains. Identical CDR3 proteins give one entry, which carries the most common genes and DNA. Within this sample are a few hundred thousand distinct CDR3 sequences, with less than 4.5% of them counted one time only. 20% to 30% of the sample lies in the top ten. The treatment or condition label of this sample denotes: live attenuated yellow fever vaccine strain. Here the sequenced sample was PBMCs, taken on the day of the yellow fever booster vaccination. The receptors were sampled from a man between 18 and 35 years old who received the YFV17D yellow fever vaccine.

This clonotype occurred a few times. The chain carries TRBV11-3 and TRBJ2-1, with D possibly being TRBD2 (5 bases). Germline values: CDR1 SGHNT, CDR2 YENEEA. The CDR3 length is 13 residues. Trimming pared 4 bases from V and 6 bases from J, leaving 10 bases between. CDR3 residues: CASSSGGFNEQFF. The CDR3 coding sequence is TGTGCCAGCAGCTCAGGAGGCTTCAATGAGCAGTTCTTC.

This clonotype has just a few counts. The chain uses TRBV28 and TRBJ1-1; D is unresolved. CDR3 length equals 15 residues. V lost 0 bases, J lost 0 bases, and 8 bases lay in between. CDR1 and CDR2 (germline): MDHEN, SYDVKM. The CDR3 region has the DNA TGTGCCAGCAGTTTATGGAGGGAATTGAACACTGAAGCTTTCTTT. Encoded protein: CASSLWRELNTEAFF.

The chain joins TRBV27 to TRBJ1-4, with a weak D call TRBD1 (5 bases). With 8 bases removed from V and 8 bases from J, the gap between germline ends came to 18 bases. The germline V gene encodes CDR1 MNHEY and CDR2 SMNVEV (reference sequence). This CDR3 comprises 14 residues. The chain's CDR3 is CASLPFAGGEKLFF. In DNA form, the CDR3 reads TGTGCCAGCCTGCCATTTGCCGGGGGGGAAAAACTGTTTTTT.

This clonotype showed up just a few times. The CDR3 region has the DNA TGTGCCAGCAGGAGAGAGGGGAATTCACCCCTCCACTTT. This gives the protein CASRREGNSPLHF. This rearrangement joins TRBV28 to TRBJ1-6; a weak D match, TRBD1 (5 bases). V lost 6 bases to trimming and J lost 7 bases, with 10 bases between them. This CDR3 spans 13 amino acids. CDR1 and CDR2 from the germline V gene are MDHEN and SYDVKM.

At least ten counts were recorded for this clonotype. This chain uses TRBV10-3 with TRBJ1-1; TRBD1 is a possible D gene (5 bases). The V gene's germline CDR1 is ENHRY and CDR2 SYGVKD. CDR3 length: 14 amino acids. V was trimmed by 10 bases and J by 2 bases, leaving 17 bases between them. Written as DNA, the CDR3 is TGTGCCACCGTCGATGGGCAGGGAAACACTGAAGCTTTCTTT. This codes for CATVDGQGNTEAFF.

This clonotype came up a few times. The chain couples TRBV18 to TRBJ2-1, with 10 bases fitting TRBD2. Germline CDR1 and CDR2: KGHSH and LQKENI. Trimming took 1 base from V and 4 from J; bases not matched to a gene: 7. The CDR3 totals 17 residues. This CDR3 is CASSPRLSGGSYNEQFF. Written as DNA, the CDR3 is TGTGCCAGCTCACCACGCCTTAGCGGGGGGTCGTACAATGAGCAGTTCTTC. Drawing the rest from reference TRBV18 and TRBJ2-1, the complete variable domain is NAGVMQNPRHLVRRRGQEARLRCSPMKGHSHVYWYRQLPEEGLKFMVYLQKENIIDESGMPKERFSAEFPKEGPSILRIQQVVRGDSAAYFCASSPRLSGGSYNEQFFGPGTRLTVL.

The sample holds a few counts of this clonotype. The J gene is TRBJ2-7, the V gene TRBV27; 7 bases match TRBD1. The CDR3 length is 15 residues. Unmatched junction bases numbered 10, after V lost 5 bases and J lost 3 bases. CDR1 and CDR2 from the germline V gene are MNHEY and SMNVEV (reference sequence). The CDR3 spells CASSDTGTANYEQYF. The CDR3 coding sequence is TGTGCCAGCAGTGACACCGGGACAGCTAACTACGAGCAGTACTTC.

The genes are TRBV6-1 and TRBJ2-1, with a weak D call TRBD2 (5 bases). The CDR3 spans 14 residues. The V end was cut by 5 bases, the J end by 8 bases, with 16 bases between. Per germline, CDR1 MNHNS and CDR2 SASEGT. The CDR3: CASSRAGVFDEQFF. The DNA of the CDR3 is TGTGCCAGCAGTCGTGCGGGTGTGTTCGATGAGCAGTTCTTC.

Only a few counts were recorded for this clonotype. The chain combines TRBV20-1 with TRBJ2-1, with 10 bases matching TRBD2. CDR3 length: 16 residues. The junction had 11 bases not matched to a gene; V was cut back by 2 bases and J by 7 bases. From germline, CDR1 is DFQATT and CDR2 SNEGSKA (reference sequence). In DNA, the CDR3 is TGCAGTGCTAGAAGGGGAGCGGGGGGGCCGCCGAATGAGCAGTTCTTC. Protein product: CSARRGAGGPPNEQFF.

This clonotype has at least ten counts. The rearrangement links TRBV5-1 to TRBJ2-3, with D perhaps TRBD1 or TRBD2 (6 bases each). The CDR3 has 14 residues. Trimming cost V 2 bases and J 6 bases, with 13 bases left between them. Per the germline V gene, CDR1 is SGHRS and CDR2 is YFSETQ. CDR3: CASSFSGGLDTQYF. CDR3 DNA: TGCGCCAGCAGCTTCTCCGGGGGCCTTGATACGCAGTATTTT.

This clonotype was counted ten times or more. The chain employs TRBV7-9 and TRBJ1-6; D may be TRBD1 (5 bases). Germline V gene data show CDR1 as SEHNR and CDR2 as FQNEAQ (reference sequence). The CDR3 is 16 amino acids. V shed 6 bases and J shed 0 bases, with 12 bases lying between them. CDR3: CASRASGGSYNSPLHF. The CDR3 DNA reads TGTGCCAGCAGAGCGTCGGGGGGCTCCTATAATTCACCCCTCCACTTT.

There are a few counts of this clonotype. The rearrangement uses TRBV6-5 and TRBJ2-7; no clear D gene. The CDR3 spans 13 residues. CDR1 and CDR2 from the germline V gene are MNHEY and SVGAGI. Between the trimmed V and J ends, which lost 2 bases and 3 bases, there was a span of 8 bases. The CDR3 nucleotides are TGTGCCAGCAGTTACAACGGATACTACGAGCAGTACTTC. Its protein is CASSYNGYYEQYF.

The J gene is TRBJ2-5, the V gene TRBV29-1; 9 bases agree with TRBD1. From germline, CDR1 is SQVTM and CDR2 ANQGSEA. The CDR3 totals 13 residues. The V and J ends lost 5 bases and 3 bases, in that order; junction bases with no gene match: 4. Here the CDR3 reads CSVRDRVKETQYF. The CDR3 DNA reads as TGCAGCGTTCGGGACAGGGTAAAAGAGACCCAGTACTTC. Drawing the rest from reference TRBV29-1 and TRBJ2-5, the complete variable domain is SAVISQKPSRDICQRGTSLTIQCQVDSQVTMMFWYRQQPGQSLTLIATANQGSEATYESGFVIDKFPISRPNLTFSTLTVSNMSPEDSSIYLCSVRDRVKETQYFGPGTRLLVL.